A selection of T cell receptor beta chains follows, all from one sample in a study of T cells in Graves' hyperthyroidism and ophthalmopathy. TCRdb re-analysed the multiplex PCR reads in MiXCR, keeping a single row per CDR3 protein. The sample carries around 660,000 distinct CDR3 sequences, 45% recorded once. The sequencing input was peripheral blood or thyroid tissue (not recorded which). These TCRs come from an adult man with Graves' disease, either hyperthyroidism or ophthalmopathy (not recorded which). Each CDR3 is given with its conserved first and last residue. D genes are given only for firm matches. Size values are once, few and many counts, or a class for expanded clones, and some rows have none.

D gene	clone size	V gene	J gene	CDR3 DNA	CDR3 protein
TRBD1	.	TRBV5-1	TRBJ2-2	TGCGCCAGCAGCCCGACACCCCGACAGGGCGGGCCCGGGGAGCTGTTTTTT	CASSPTPRQGGPGELFF
TRBD1	.	TRBV7-9	TRBJ1-1	TGTGCCAGCACCTCCAGGGGGATGAACACTGAAGCTTTCTTT	CASTSRGMNTEAFF
.	.	TRBV29-1	TRBJ1-1	TGCAGCGTTATGGACACCCCAAGGAAGAGCACTGAAGCTTTCTTT	CSVMDTPRKSTEAFF
TRBD2	.	TRBV29-1	TRBJ2-2	TGCAGCGCCGGGGGGGGGACGAACACCGGGGAGCTGTTTTTT	CSAGGGTNTGELFF
TRBD2	few	TRBV12-3/TRBV12-4	TRBJ2-7	TGTGCCAGCAGTTTCACTAGCGAGGGCGAGCAGTACTTC	CASSFTSEGEQYF
.	once	TRBV2	TRBJ1-1	TGTGCCATGGCCGGAGGGGGCACTGAAGCTTTCTTT	CAMAGGGTEAFF
.	.	TRBV7-9	TRBJ2-7	TGTGCCAGCAGTGAAGGGGTTCCCTACGGGCAGTACTTC	CASSEGVPYGQYF
.	.	TRBV29-1	TRBJ1-4	TGCAGCGCCGACCTGGACGGTAGCAATGAAAAACTGTTTTTT	CSADLDGSNEKLFF
.	.	TRBV20-1	TRBJ1-2	TGCAGTGCTAGCGAACAGGGTTCCGCAGGCTACACCTTC	CSASEQGSAGYTF
.	.	TRBV29-1	TRBJ1-1	TGCAGCGTTGAACGCCAGGCTGACACTGAAGCTTTCTTT	CSVERQADTEAFF
.	.	TRBV9	TRBJ1-1	TGTGCCAGCACCGGCGGGGAGAACACTGAAGCTTTCTTT	CASTGGENTEAFF